This T cell receptor (beta chain) came from a study of shared clonotypes between healthy human individuals. Roughly 30,000 T cell genomes (approximately 0.2 ug DNA) went into each sorted-subset replicate. Sequenced by immunoSEQ multiplex PCR; TCRdb stores in-frame clones only, minus some. The sample contains about 770,000 clones, over 55% of which appear only once. The CDR3 is made up of 13 amino acids. CDR1 is SGHNT, CDR2 YENEEA, per germline. The V end was cut by 5 bases, the J end by 13 bases, with 18 bases between. The sample taken for sequencing was memory CD4+ T cells sorted from blood. As to subset: CD45RA-negative fraction. This receptor was obtained from a woman under 40 in good health. The V call is TRBV11-3, the J call TRBJ2-1; TRBD2 is a possible D gene (5 bases). In DNA form, the CDR3 reads TGTGCCAGCAGCACTCCATTGGACTTGGAACAGTTCTTC. Protein product: CASSTPLDLEQFF.